Below are 22 T cell receptor beta chains sequenced from a single sample in a study of tumor and adjacent non-tumor tissue in lung cancer. This sample's RNA came from whole unsorted tissue. The normal lung tissue was taken more than 3 cm from the tumor edge. A modified ARM-PCR protocol with three rounds of nested PCR amplified TCRbeta. TCRdb recomputed calls from the multiplex PCR reads with MiXCR, one row per CDR3 protein. Of 70,000 to 90,000 distinct CDR3 sequences listed, around 65% are singletons. The sample was distant non-tumor lung tissue. The receptor source for this set is a woman aged 45-60 years with non-small cell lung cancer.

Many counts were recorded for this clonotype. J is TRBJ2-1 and V is TRBV4-3; 10 bases align to TRBD2. The CDR3 runs 19 residues. Trimming at V came to 3 bases and at J to 8 bases, leaving 19 bases not matched to a gene. The germline V gene has CDR1 LGHNA and CDR2 YSLEER. The CDR3 DNA reads as TGCGCCAGCAGCCAGCATTTGCCCCGGACTAGCGGATCGAACGATGAGCAGTTCTTC. Translation gives CASSQHLPRTSGSNDEQFF.

This clonotype was observed a handful of times. Mismatch with germline at one junction end may stem from a read error. The gene calls are TRBV4-1 and TRBJ1-1; tentatively, D is TRBD1 (6 bases). This CDR3 has 16 amino acids. Looked up from germline, CDR1 is MGHRA and CDR2 is YSYEKL. This chain's CDR3 is CASSQDRYRANTGAFF. Written as DNA, the CDR3 is TGTGCCAGCAGTCAAGATCGTTACAGGGCGAACACTGGAGCTTTCTTT.

The rearrangement links TRBV11-1 to TRBJ2-1; TRBD2 might be the D (6 bases). Trimming removed 5 bases from V and 11 bases from J, with 19 bases in between. This CDR3 is built from 14 residues. The germline V gene encodes CDR1 SGHAT and CDR2 FQDESV (reference sequence). This chain's CDR3 is CASSLSGRTHKQFF. DNA for the CDR3: TGTGCCAGCAGCCTTAGTGGGAGGACGCATAAGCAGTTCTTC.

The chain couples TRBV28 to TRBJ1-5, with D perhaps matching TRBD1 (6 bases). Per the germline V gene, CDR1 is MDHEN and CDR2 is SYDVKM. V was cut by 5 bases and J by 2 bases, with 13 bases left in between. This CDR3 contains 15 residues. CDR3 sequence (DNA): TGTGCCAGCAGTGAACAACAGGGTGGCAATCAGCCCCAGCATTTT. This encodes CASSEQQGGNQPQHF.

In regard to this clonotype: Germline is not matched at one junction end, which may reflect a read error. V gene TRBV10-3 combines with J gene TRBJ2-6; the match to TRBD1 covers 9 bases. The CDR3 length is 16 residues. Germline V gives CDR1 ENHRY, CDR2 SYGVKD. The CDR3: CAISPGTGTGTKVLTF. The DNA for the CDR3 is TGTGCCATCAGTCCCGGGACAGGGACCGGGACCAAGGTCCTGACTTTC.

On this clonotype: A junction boundary mismatches the germline segment, possibly from a read error. The chain uses TRBV29-1 and TRBJ2-6, with D possibly called TRBD1 or TRBD2 (5 bases each). The CDR3 sequence is 14 residues long. CDR1 is SQVTM and CDR2 is ANQGSEA in the germline V gene. The CDR3 DNA follows: TGCTGCGTTGAGGGTGTCTCTGGGGCCAACGCCCTGACTTTC. It specifies CCVEGVSGANALTF.

Of note for this clonotype: A much larger clonotype is one base distant, so this may be a read error. The chain combines TRBV4-1 with TRBJ2-7; TRBD2 matches at 10 bases. Per the germline V gene, CDR1 is MGHRA and CDR2 is YSYEKL. The CDR3 is 22 residues long. V dropped 5 bases and J dropped 3; count of bases not matched to a gene: 28. For the CDR3, the DNA is TGCGCCAGCAGCAAAGCAGCGGACTTAGTAGCGGGAGGATCGTTAGAGTACTACGAGCAGTACTTC. This translates into CASSKAADLVAGGSLEYYEQYF.

On this clonotype itself: A read error may be the cause here, since a much bigger clone is one base away. This chain uses TRBV12-3 or TRBV12-4 with TRBJ2-3; TRBD1 is a possible D gene (7 bases). The CDR3 runs 16 residues. For the CDR3, the DNA is TGTGCTTCCCTGCGCAGAAGGTCGCAGGGGGGAGATACGCAGTATTTT. It specifies CASLRRRSQGGDTQYF.

Note on this clonotype: This likely comes from a read error, as the CDR3 has no conserved phenylalanine or tryptophan at its end. The CDR3 sequence: CSVMREAYQETQYV. In nucleotides, the CDR3 is TGCAGCGTTATGCGGGAGGCGTACCAAGAGACCCAGTACGTC. This chain links TRBV29-1 with TRBJ2-5; 8 positions agree with TRBD2. This CDR3 has 14 amino acids. After removal of 5 bases from V and 0 bases from J, the junction contained 5 bases not matched to a gene. In germline, CDR1 is SQVTM, CDR2 ANQGSEA.

In the case of this clonotype: A much larger clonotype is one base distant, so this may be a read error. V is TRBV5-4 and J is TRBJ2-1; weak D call: TRBD2 (6 bases). Trimming pared 9 bases from V and 8 bases from J, leaving 12 bases between. CDR3 length: 11 residues. Germline CDR1 and CDR2: SGHNT and YYREEE (reference sequence). The CDR3 DNA sequence: TGTGCCACTTGGGCTAGCGATGAGCAGTTCTTC. Amino acids: CATWASDEQFF.

Points on this clonotype: A clone one base away is much larger, so this may be a read error. V gene TRBV12-3 or TRBV12-4 combines with J gene TRBJ2-2, with unresolved D. This CDR3 is 14 amino acids long. The CDR3 sequence is CASSLSINTWELFF. DNA of the CDR3: TGTGCCAGCAGTTTAAGCATCAACACCTGGGAGCTGTTTTTT.

This clonotype was detected only a few times. The chain combines TRBV28 with TRBJ1-2; unclear D gene. Per the germline V gene, CDR1 is MDHEN and CDR2 is SYDVKM. V was trimmed by 5 bases and J by 3 bases, leaving 25 bases between them. This CDR3 is 18 amino acids long. CDR3 in DNA: TGTGCCAGCAGTACCCTGGGGTCTGAGACCTTTTTGGACTATGGCTACACCTTC. Translating it yields CASSTLGSETFLDYGYTF.

This clonotype was seen repeatedly, ten times or more. The chain carries TRBV20-1 and TRBJ2-7, with D hard to call. CDR1 and CDR2 (germline): DFQATT, SNEGSKA (reference sequence). Trimming pared 5 bases from V and 5 bases from J, leaving 10 bases between. This CDR3 has 11 residues. The CDR3 bases are TGCAGTGCTGACCAGTCCCACGAGCAGTACTTC. It codes for CSADQSHEQYF.

As to this clonotype: At one end the junction does not follow the germline gene, possibly because of a read error. V gene TRBV20-1 combines with J gene TRBJ2-2; TRBD2 aligns across 10 bases. Germline V gene lookup returns CDR1 DFQATT and CDR2 SNEGSKA (reference sequence). The CDR3 runs to 14 residues. CDR3 in amino acids: CIALLAGNIGELFF. CDR3 bases: TGCATTGCTCTACTAGCGGGAAACATCGGGGAGCTGTTTTTT.

As concerns this clonotype: With a much larger clone just one base away, this may be a read error. Given the absence of the conserved phenylalanine or tryptophan at the CDR3 end, a read error is likely. The chain has TRBV20-1 and TRBJ2-3; 9 positions agree with TRBD1. The V gene end was trimmed by 6 bases and the J gene end by 3 bases; junction bases not matched to a gene: 7. Germline lookup yields CDR1 DFQATT and CDR2 SNEGSKA (reference sequence). The CDR3 consists of 14 residues. CDR3 residues: CSAYRGLGTDTQYS. The CDR3 DNA is TGCAGTGCCTACAGGGGGCTAGGAACAGATACGCAGTATTCT.

On this clonotype: One base away lies a much larger clone, so this may be a sequencing read error. The chain combines TRBV5-5 with TRBJ2-2; 9 nucleotides line up with TRBD1. The germline gives CDR1 SGHKS, CDR2 YYEKEE (reference sequence). The length of the CDR3 is 14 residues. V was pared by 6 bases and J by 6 bases, with 6 bases of the junction left unmatched. The CDR3 protein is CASTRDREPGELFF. The DNA of the CDR3 is TGTGCCAGCACCCGGGACAGGGAGCCCGGGGAGCTGTTTTTT.

This chain uses TRBV20-1 with TRBJ2-5; 9 bases line up with TRBD2. Germline values: CDR1 DFQATT, CDR2 SNEGSKA (reference sequence). The CDR3 runs to 14 residues. V trimming: 7 bases; J trimming: 5 bases; junction bases outside the gene matches: 11. DNA for the CDR3: TGCAGTGTTCAGCTTGCGGGAGGGAGGGAGACCCAGTACTTC. Protein sequence: CSVQLAGGRETQYF.

For this clonotype: One end of the junction varies from germline; a read error may be responsible. This rearrangement joins TRBV12-3 or TRBV12-4 to TRBJ2-5; tentative D call: TRBD2 (6 bases). The CDR3 totals 14 residues. CDR3 in amino acids: CVSRDGGTQETQYF. DNA for the CDR3: TGTGTCAGCAGGGATGGAGGGACGCAAGAAACCCAGTACTTC.

V gene TRBV11-3 combines with J gene TRBJ2-3, with 7 bases identical to TRBD1. CDR3 length: 13 residues. V was pared by 8 bases and J by 1 base, with 3 bases of the junction left unmatched. Germline loops: CDR1 SGHNT, CDR2 YENEEA. For the CDR3, the DNA is TGTGCCAGCTACGACAGGGGCACAGATACGCAGTATTTT. It encodes CASYDRGTDTQYF. The full variable domain, with the rest looked up from reference TRBV11-3 and TRBJ2-3, is EAGVVQSPRYKIIEKKQPVAFWCNPISGHNTLYWYLQNLGQGPELLIRYENEEAVDDSQLPKDRFSAERLKGVDSTLKIQPAELGDSAVYLCASYDRGTDTQYFGPGTRLTVL.

To note about this clonotype: The junction differs from germline at one of its ends, possibly a read error. This chain joins TRBV11-2 and TRBJ1-2; D is ambiguous. The CDR3 runs 15 residues. Germline V gene lookup returns CDR1 SGHAT and CDR2 FQNNGV. CDR3 residues: CASILSPLDNYGYTF. The DNA of the CDR3 is TGTGCCAGCATCTTATCTCCTCTAGATAACTATGGCTACACCTTC.

The chain links TRBV7-8 to TRBJ1-1; 7 bases agree with TRBD1. Germline-derived CDR1 and CDR2 are SGHVS and FQNEAQ. The CDR3 extends over 14 amino acids. Trimming took 1 base from V and 3 from J; bases not matched to a gene: 2. DNA of the CDR3: TGTGCCAGCAGCTTAGGAACAGGGGACACTGAAGCTTTCTTT. Amino acids: CASSLGTGDTEAFF.

For this clonotype: This may be a read error: a much more frequent sequence differs by one nucleotide. The CDR3 DNA is TGTGCCAGCACTCGGAGTCGAATATCCACTGAAGCTTTCTTT. This gives the protein CASTRSRISTEAFF. This sequence joins TRBV28 and TRBJ1-1; no reliable D call. V was shortened by 7 bases and J by 4 bases, with 16 bases between the two germline ends. Germline V gene lookup returns CDR1 MDHEN and CDR2 SYDVKM. The CDR3 consists of 14 residues.